A selection of T cell receptor beta chains follows, all from one sample in a study of metastatic and nonmetastatic thyroid tumors. Through MiXCR, TCRdb re-clonotyped the PCR reads. This repertoire shows about 33,000 clones, 15% to 20% found once; its top ten account for roughly an eighth. The sample comprised blood. Every receptor here comes from a male donor with papillary thyroid cancer or a benign thyroid nodule (not recorded which). Some clones in this sample may be carry-over from other donors' samples. The CDR3 runs from the conserved cysteine through the conserved F or W. The order of the fields is D gene, J gene, clone size, V gene, CDR3 protein, CDR3 DNA. The D gene is left open where the match is weak. Size is stated for part of the rows, as once, few or many counts, or as a class when the clone is expanded.

.	TRBJ1-6	few	TRBV2	CASRGTSGSPLHF	TGTGCCAGCAGGGGGACCTCGGGTTCACCCCTCCACTTT
TRBD1	TRBJ2-2	medium-sized	TRBV6-2/TRBV6-3	CASRQGAGELFF	TGTGCCAGCAGACAGGGGGCCGGGGAGCTGTTTTTT
.	TRBJ1-1	many	TRBV3-1	CASSQWGGRSRNTEAFF	TGTGCCAGCAGCCAATGGGGGGGCAGAAGTCGGAACACTGAAGCTTTCTTT
.	TRBJ2-7	few	TRBV2	CASRGLYEQYF	TGTGCCAGCAGGGGGCTGTACGAGCAGTACTTC
.	TRBJ2-1	.	TRBV5-6	CASGIGTAENEQFF	TGTGCCAGCGGGATCGGGACGGCCGAAAATGAGCAGTTCTTC
TRBD2	TRBJ2-2	many	TRBV7-8	CASSYPGLAETGELFF	TGTGCCAGCAGCTACCCTGGACTAGCCGAGACCGGGGAGCTGTTTTTT
.	TRBJ1-5	.	TRBV2	CASSDWLVVQPQHF	TGTGCCAGCAGTGATTGGTTGGTCGTACAGCCCCAGCATTTT
TRBD1	TRBJ1-3	many	TRBV4-3	CASSQDSTGYSPRSGNTIYF	TGCGCCAGCAGCCAAGATTCGACAGGGTATTCTCCCCGCTCTGGAAACACCATATATTTT
.	TRBJ1-2	many	TRBV7-8	CASSDQPSVPNYGYTF	TGTGCCAGCAGCGACCAACCAAGTGTACCTAACTATGGCTACACCTTC
.	TRBJ1-3	few	TRBV10-3	CAITSQTGNTIYF	TGTGCCATCACATCCCAGACTGGAAACACCATATATTTT